This T cell receptor beta chain was identified during a study of patients and donors after allogeneic stem cell transplantation. TCRdb passed the RT-PCR reads through MiXCR, listing each CDR3 protein once. Altogether about 110,000 distinct CDR3 sequences are present, around 33% being singletons, with the ten largest covering about 27%. The CDR3 has 13 amino acids. Trimming stripped 0 bases from V and 7 bases from J, with 13 bases between. Germline V lookup: CDR1 DFQATT, CDR2 SNEGSKA (reference sequence). This clonotype came up a few times. The rearrangement joins TRBV20-1 to TRBJ2-7, with D uncertain. The sample consisted of blood, either unsorted or a sorted T cell fraction (not recorded which). This receptor was obtained from a human donor who was either an allogeneic HSCT recipient or a stem cell or donor lymphocyte infusion donor (not recorded which). It is not recorded whose cells these are; they may come from a transplant donor. CDR3 protein: CSARDNGVGEQYF. For the CDR3, the DNA is TGCAGTGCTAGAGATAATGGGGTGGGGGAGCAGTACTTC.